This TCR beta chain was captured in a study of shared clonotypes between healthy human individuals. The study, taken as a whole, reports: Sequencing depth was expected to influence donor clonotype sharing. Four donors showed sharing of about 5.5% of naive CD4 clonotypes. Some clonotypes were shared by all four sorted-subset donors, while others were not shared. The non-shared ones had lower generation probabilities than the shared ones.

Over several immunoSEQ plates, each subset's genomic DNA was distributed in even portions. Generated by immunoSEQ multiplex PCR, the TCRdb table keeps only in-frame clones and is missing some. This table holds a few million clones, over 85% found once. About this clone itself: What it binds is unknown.

The source is a man between 18 and 35 years old in good health. Some clones in this sample may be carry-over from other donors' samples. The specimen was naive CD4+ T cells from PBMCs. Subset given: CD45RA+ positively selected.

CDR3 sequence: CASRSTGGWVTQYF. CDR3 nucleotides: TGTGCCAGCAGAAGCACAGGGGGCTGGGTGACCCAGTACTTC. This sequence joins TRBV6-6 and TRBJ2-5; 9 bases are a match to TRBD1. This CDR3 has 14 residues. Germline V gives CDR1 MNHNY, CDR2 SVGAGI (reference sequence). V shed 6 bases, J shed 7 bases, and the junction held 9 bases outside the gene matches.